The sequence of this TCR beta chain was determined in a study of neoadjuvant anti-PD-1 for oral cavity cancer. Study background: Non-progressing patients received a fourth nivolumab dose near day 43, then surgery on days 50-56.

The CDR3 runs to 13 residues. Germline loops: CDR1 SGHVS, CDR2 FNYEAQ. Trimming took 5 bases from V and 5 from J; bases not matched to a gene: 6. Using immunoSEQ multiplex PCR, the repertoire was profiled, and TCRdb retains in-frame clones only, with some absent. The sample has 72,000 or so clones, 65% to 85% seen once. The sequence came from a person between 40 and 85 years old with oral cavity squamous cell carcinoma. Sequenced material: PBMCs, taken before nivolumab (anti-PD-1) treatment. V and J are TRBV7-6 and TRBJ2-7; 7 positions match TRBD1. CDR3 sequence (DNA): TGTGCCAGCAGCCCGGGCAGGGGGAACGAGCAGTACTTC. Protein product: CASSPGRGNEQYF. The full variable domain, completed using reference TRBV7-6 and TRBJ2-7, is GAGVSQSPRYKVTKRGQDVALRCDPISGHVSLYWYRQALGQGPEFLTYFNYEAQQDKSGLPNDRFSAERPEGSISTLTIQRTEQRDSAMYRCASSPGRGNEQYFGPGTRLTVT.